The T cell receptor beta chain under discussion was sequenced for a study of cytomegalovirus exposure and HLA in healthy donors. The CDR3 contains 16 residues. Germline loops: CDR1 KGHSH, CDR2 LQKENI. Trimming took off 2 bases at V and 0 bases at J, with 13 bases between the two ends. Primers for the PCR totalled 60 Vbeta and 13 Jbeta. Assay: immunoSEQ multiplex PCR; the TCRdb copy retains only in-frame clones and omits some. The profile covers some 180,000 clones, with around 80% appearing a single time and 1.3% to 1.5% taken by the ten largest. The sequence derives from a girl between 10 and 17 years old in good health and CMV-seropositive. Sequences were obtained from PBMCs. V and J are TRBV18 and TRBJ1-2; possible D gene TRBD1, 6 bases. CDR3 protein: CASSPVLQGPNYGYTF. The CDR3 DNA reads TGTGCCAGCTCACCAGTTTTACAGGGACCTAACTATGGCTACACCTTC.